This T cell receptor (beta chain) was sequenced during a study of blood T cell repertoires in COVID-19. Across the whole study: The study drew acute and convalescent COVID-19 samples from the United States, Italy and Spain.

Points on this clone: A read error may produce the germline difference seen at one junction end.

Patients at the Seattle site were enrolled during active infection and followed longitudinally. TCRdb's copy holds only in-frame clones and misses some; the assay was immunoSEQ multiplex PCR. In the table there are roughly 100,000 clones, 81% of which are singletons. The germline V gene encodes CDR1 SSHAT and CDR2 FNYEAQ (reference sequence). The CDR3 length is 15 residues. V is TRBV7-7 and J is TRBJ1-3; 9 nucleotides align to TRBD1. The sequenced material came from peripheral blood. This TCR was sampled from a man older than 75 with COVID-19, enrolled during active disease. CDR3 sequence reads: CASSLGQGSGNTIYF. CDR3 nucleotides: TGTGCTAGCAGCTTGGGACAGGGATCTGGAAACACCATATATTTT.